This T cell receptor beta chain was observed in a study of blood T cell repertoires in COVID-19. About the study: PBMCs, B-cell-depleted T cells, or T cells provided the cDNA or gDNA that made up the material.

Germline V lookup: CDR1 SNHLY, CDR2 FYNNEI. The CDR3 covers 15 residues. Trimming stripped 5 bases from V and 5 bases from J, with 15 bases between. Clones were sequenced by immunoSEQ multiplex PCR, and TCRdb holds only the in-frame ones, with some missing. The top ten hold 3.3% of the sample, which has under 300,000 clones, roughly 77% seen once. The rearrangement joins TRBV2 to TRBJ1-4, with TRBD1 as a possible D gene (6 bases). Input material: peripheral blood. The sequence was obtained from a woman older than 75 with acute or convalescent COVID-19. In DNA form, the CDR3 reads TGTGCCAGCAGTCCTTTCGGACAGAGAAATGAAAAACTGTTTTTT. Translation: CASSPFGQRNEKLFF.